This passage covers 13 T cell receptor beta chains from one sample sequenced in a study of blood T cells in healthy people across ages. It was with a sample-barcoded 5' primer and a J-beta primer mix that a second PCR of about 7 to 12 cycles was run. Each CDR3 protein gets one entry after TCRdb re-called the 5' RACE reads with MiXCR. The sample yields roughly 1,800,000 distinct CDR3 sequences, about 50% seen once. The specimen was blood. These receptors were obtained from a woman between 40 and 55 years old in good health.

The CDR3 loop is CSAIRDGYSNQPQHF. The DNA of the CDR3 is TGCAGTGCTATTCGGGACGGATATAGCAATCAGCCCCAGCATTTT. The rearrangement uses TRBV20-1 and TRBJ1-5; weak D call: TRBD1 (5 bases). CDR3 length: 15 residues. Germline lookup yields CDR1 DFQATT and CDR2 SNEGSKA (reference sequence). V lost 4 bases and J lost 0, with 13 bases in between.

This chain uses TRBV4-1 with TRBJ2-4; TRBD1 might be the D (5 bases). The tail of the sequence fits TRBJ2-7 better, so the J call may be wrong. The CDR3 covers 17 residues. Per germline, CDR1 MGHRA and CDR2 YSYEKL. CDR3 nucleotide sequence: TGCGCCAGCAGCCGTCAGGGCGGCACTGCCCTCTCCTACGAGCAGTACTTC. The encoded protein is CASSRQGGTALSYEQYF.

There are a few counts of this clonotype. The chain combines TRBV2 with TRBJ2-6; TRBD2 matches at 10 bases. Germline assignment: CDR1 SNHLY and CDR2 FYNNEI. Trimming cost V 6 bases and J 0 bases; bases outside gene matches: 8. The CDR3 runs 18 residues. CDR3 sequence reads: CASRARTSGYSGANVLTF. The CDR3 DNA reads TGTGCCAGCAGAGCGAGGACTAGCGGCTACTCTGGGGCCAACGTCCTGACTTTC.

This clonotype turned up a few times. In nucleotides, the CDR3 is TGCAGTGCCATCCCCTCTTCTCGGGGAGAGACCCAGTACTTC. This gives the protein CSAIPSSRGETQYF. The chain joins TRBV20-1 to TRBJ2-5, with D possibly being TRBD2 (5 bases). The germline V and J ends were trimmed by 6 bases and 4 bases, with 18 bases remaining between them. This CDR3 has 14 amino acids. Per germline, CDR1 DFQATT and CDR2 SNEGSKA (reference sequence).

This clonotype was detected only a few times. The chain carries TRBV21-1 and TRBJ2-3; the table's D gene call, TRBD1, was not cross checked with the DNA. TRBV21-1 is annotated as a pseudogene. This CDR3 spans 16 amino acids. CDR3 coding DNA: TGTGCCGCTCTCCCAACGGACAGGGACAACACAGATACGCAGTATTTT. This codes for CAALPTDRDNTDTQYF.

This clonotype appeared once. CDR3 coding DNA: TGTGCCAGCAGTTCTGCGGGGGGGTTCAATGAGCAGTTCTTC. This sequence encodes CASSSAGGFNEQFF. This chain links TRBV9 with TRBJ2-1; TRBD2 matches at 9 bases. The trim removed 5 bases at V and 6 bases at J, leaving 6 bases unmatched. The germline CDR1 and CDR2 sequences are SGDLS and YYNGEE. The CDR3 spans 14 residues.

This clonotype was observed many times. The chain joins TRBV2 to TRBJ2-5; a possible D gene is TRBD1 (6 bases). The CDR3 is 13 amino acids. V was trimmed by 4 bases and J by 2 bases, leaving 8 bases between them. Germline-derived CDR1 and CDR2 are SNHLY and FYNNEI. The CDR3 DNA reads TGTGCCAGCAGTGTTGACAGGCAAGAGACCCAGTACTTC. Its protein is CASSVDRQETQYF.

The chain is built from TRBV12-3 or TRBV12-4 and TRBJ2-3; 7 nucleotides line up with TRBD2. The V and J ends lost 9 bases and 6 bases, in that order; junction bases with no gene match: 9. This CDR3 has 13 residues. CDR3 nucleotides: TGTGCCAGTACAAGGGGAGGGGTTGATACGCAGTATTTT. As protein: CASTRGGVDTQYF.

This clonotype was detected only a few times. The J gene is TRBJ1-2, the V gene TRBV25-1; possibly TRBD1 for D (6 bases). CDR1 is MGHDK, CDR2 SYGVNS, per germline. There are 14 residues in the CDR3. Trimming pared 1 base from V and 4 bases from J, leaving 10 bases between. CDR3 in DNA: TGTGCCAGCAGTGAATCGGGACAACTCTATGGCTACACCTTC. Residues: CASSESGQLYGYTF.

The CDR3: CASSYNRKNTGELFF. The CDR3 DNA reads TGTGCCAGCAGTTACAACAGGAAGAACACCGGGGAGCTGTTTTTT. V is TRBV6-5 and J is TRBJ2-2; perhaps TRBD1 as D (5 bases). V lost 2 bases and J 1 base, leaving 8 bases between the germline ends. There are 15 residues in the CDR3. The V gene's germline CDR1 is MNHEY and CDR2 SVGAGI.

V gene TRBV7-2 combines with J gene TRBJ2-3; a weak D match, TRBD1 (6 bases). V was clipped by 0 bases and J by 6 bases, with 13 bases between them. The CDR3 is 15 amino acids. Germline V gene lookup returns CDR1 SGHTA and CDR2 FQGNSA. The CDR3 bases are TGTGCCAGCAGCTTAGCAACAGGGTTTCCCGATACGCAGTATTTT. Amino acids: CASSLATGFPDTQYF. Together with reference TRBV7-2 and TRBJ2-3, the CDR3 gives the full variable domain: GAGVSQSPSNKVTEKGKDVELRCDPISGHTALYWYRQSLGQGLEFLIYFQGNSAPDKSGLPSDRFSAERTGGSVSTLTIQRTQQEDSAVYLCASSLATGFPDTQYFGPGTRLTVL.

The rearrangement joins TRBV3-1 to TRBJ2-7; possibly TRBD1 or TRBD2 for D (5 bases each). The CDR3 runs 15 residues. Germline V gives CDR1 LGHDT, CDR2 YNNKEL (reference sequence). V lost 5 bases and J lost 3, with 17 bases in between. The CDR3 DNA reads TGTGCCAGCAGCTCGAGGGACGCAAATAACTACGAGCAGTACTTC. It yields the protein CASSSRDANNYEQYF.

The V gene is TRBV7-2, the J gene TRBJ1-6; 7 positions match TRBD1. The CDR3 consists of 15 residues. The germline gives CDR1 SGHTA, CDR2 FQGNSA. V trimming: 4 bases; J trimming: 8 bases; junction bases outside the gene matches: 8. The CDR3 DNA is TGTGCCAGCAGCTCCCGGCCTCAGGGGGATTCACCCCTCCACTTT. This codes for CASSSRPQGDSPLHF. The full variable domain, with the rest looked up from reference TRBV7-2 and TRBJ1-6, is GAGVSQSPSNKVTEKGKDVELRCDPISGHTALYWYRQSLGQGLEFLIYFQGNSAPDKSGLPSDRFSAERTGGSVSTLTIQRTQQEDSAVYLCASSSRPQGDSPLHFGNGTRLTVT.